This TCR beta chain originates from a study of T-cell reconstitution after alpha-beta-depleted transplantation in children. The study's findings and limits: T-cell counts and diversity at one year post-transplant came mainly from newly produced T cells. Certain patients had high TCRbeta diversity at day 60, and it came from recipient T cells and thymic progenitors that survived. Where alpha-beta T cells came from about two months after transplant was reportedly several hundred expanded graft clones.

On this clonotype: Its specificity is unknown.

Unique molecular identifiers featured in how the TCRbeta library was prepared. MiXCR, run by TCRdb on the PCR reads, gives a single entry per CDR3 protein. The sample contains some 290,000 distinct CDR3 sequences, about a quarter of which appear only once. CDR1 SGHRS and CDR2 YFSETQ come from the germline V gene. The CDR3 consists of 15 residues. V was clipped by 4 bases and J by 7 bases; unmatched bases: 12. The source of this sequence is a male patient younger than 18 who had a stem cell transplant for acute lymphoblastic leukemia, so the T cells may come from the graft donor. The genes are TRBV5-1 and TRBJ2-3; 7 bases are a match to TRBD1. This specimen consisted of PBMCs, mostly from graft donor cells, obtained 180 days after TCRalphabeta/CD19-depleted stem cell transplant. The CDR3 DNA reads TGCGCCAGCAGCGGCACCGGGACAGCTTCCTATACGCAGTATTTT. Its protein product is CASSGTGTASYTQYF. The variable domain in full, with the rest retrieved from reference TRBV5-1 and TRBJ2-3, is KAGVTQTPRYLIKTRGQQVTLSCSPISGHRSVSWYQQTPGQGLQFLFEYFSETQRNKGNFPGRFSGRQFSNSRSEMNVSTLELGDSALYLCASSGTGTASYTQYFGPGTRLTVL.